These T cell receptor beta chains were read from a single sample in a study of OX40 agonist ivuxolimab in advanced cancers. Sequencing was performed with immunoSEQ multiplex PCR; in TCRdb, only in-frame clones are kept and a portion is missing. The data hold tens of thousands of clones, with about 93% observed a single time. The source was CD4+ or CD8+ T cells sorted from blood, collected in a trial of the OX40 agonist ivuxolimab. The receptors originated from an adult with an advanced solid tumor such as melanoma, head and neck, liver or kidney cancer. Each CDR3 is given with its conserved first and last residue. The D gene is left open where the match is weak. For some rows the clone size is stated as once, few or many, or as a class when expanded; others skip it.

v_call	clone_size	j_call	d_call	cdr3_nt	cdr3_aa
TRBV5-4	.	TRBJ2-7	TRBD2	TGTGCCAGCAGCTTGGGTAGCGGGGGGCATTCCTACGAGCAGTACTTC	CASSLGSGGHSYEQYF
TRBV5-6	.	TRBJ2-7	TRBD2	TGTGCCAGCAGCTTGTGGGGGGGGACCCCCTACGAGCAGTACTTC	CASSLWGGTPYEQYF
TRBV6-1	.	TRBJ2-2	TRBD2	TGTGCCAGCAGTGAAAAGGGCTTGGCAGGACTAGTCGGGGAGCTGTTTTTT	CASSEKGLAGLVGELFF
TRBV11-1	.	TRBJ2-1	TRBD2	TGTGCCAGCAGTCAAGCGGGCGGGAGGCACAATGAGCAGTTCTTC	CASSQAGGRHNEQFF
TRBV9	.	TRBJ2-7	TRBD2	TGTGCCAGCAGCGCCCCGAGGGGGGGACTAGCGGGGATAGACGAGCAGTACTTC	CASSAPRGGLAGIDEQYF
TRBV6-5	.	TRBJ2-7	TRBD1	TGTGCCAGCAGAGAACAGACAGGGGGAGAGAACGAGCAGTACTTC	CASREQTGGENEQYF
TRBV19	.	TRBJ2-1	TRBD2	TGTGCCAGTAACAAACGGGGGGTGTACAATGAGCAGTTCTTC	CASNKRGVYNEQFF
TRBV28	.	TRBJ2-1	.	TGTGCCAGCAGTAGACGGAGCTCCTACAATGAGCAGTTCTTC	CASSRRSSYNEQFF
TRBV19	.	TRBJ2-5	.	TGTGCCACCGCGACCAGCGTAGTGGAGACCCAGTACTTC	CATATSVVETQYF
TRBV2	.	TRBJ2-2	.	TGTGCCAGTACCTGGGCCTCCGGGGAGCTGTTTTTT	CASTWASGELFF
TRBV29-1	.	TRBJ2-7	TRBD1	TGCAGCGGGGGTGGTGGGGACAGGGGAACAGAGCAGTACTTC	CSGGGGDRGTEQYF
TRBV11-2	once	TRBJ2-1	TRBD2	TGTGCCAGCAGCTTAGACCTATTTAGCGGGAGGATACCCTACAATGAGCAGTTCTTC	CASSLDLFSGRIPYNEQFF
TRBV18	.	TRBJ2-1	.	TGTGCCAGCTCACCAGGAGCAGGGGGGACATACAATGAGCAGTTCTTC	CASSPGAGGTYNEQFF
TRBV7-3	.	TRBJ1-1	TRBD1	TGTGCCAGCAGCTTATCCCCCGGGACAGGATTGAACACTGAAGCTTTCTTT	CASSLSPGTGLNTEAFF
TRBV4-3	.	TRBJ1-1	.	TGCGCCAGCAGCCAAGACAGGACTGAAGCTTTCTTT	CASSQDRTEAFF
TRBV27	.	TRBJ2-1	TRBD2	TGTGCCAGCAGTTTAGGCGGCGCGGGAGCCGGGAATGAGCAGTTCTTC	CASSLGGAGAGNEQFF
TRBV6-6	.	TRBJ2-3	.	TGTGCCAGCTTGCTCTTCATCACAGATACGCAGTATTTT	CASLLFITDTQYF
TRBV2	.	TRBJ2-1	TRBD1	TGTGCCAGAAACCCGATCGACAGGGGGCGAAACAATGAGCAGTTCTTC	CARNPIDRGRNNEQFF
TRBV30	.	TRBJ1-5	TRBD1	TGTGCCTGGAGGGGGACAGGAGGGAGCAATCAGCCCCAGCATTTT	CAWRGTGGSNQPQHF
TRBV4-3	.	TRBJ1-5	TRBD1	TGCGCCAGCAGCCAAAGGACCCCCGACAGGGTCAATCAGCCCCAGCATTTT	CASSQRTPDRVNQPQHF
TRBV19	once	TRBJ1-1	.	TGTGCCAGTAGTATGTCGAGGGCCACTGAAGCTTTCTTT	CASSMSRATEAFF
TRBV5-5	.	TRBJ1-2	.	TGTGCCAGCAGCTTCTCTCCGACAGCCGATTTTAACTATGGCTACACCTTC	CASSFSPTADFNYGYTF
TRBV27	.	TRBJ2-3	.	TGTGCCAGCAGTTTACCGCCCGATACGCAGTATTTT	CASSLPPDTQYF
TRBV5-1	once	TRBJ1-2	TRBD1	TGCGCCAGCAGCTCCCCCGGACAGGGGGCGGGCTATGGCTACACCTTC	CASSSPGQGAGYGYTF
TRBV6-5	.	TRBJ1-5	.	TGTGCCAGCAGGGAACCAGGTCAGCCCCAGCATTTT	CASREPGQPQHF
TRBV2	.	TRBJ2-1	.	TGTGCCAGCAGTGAAGGGCCCAGAGTAAGTGAGCAGTTCTTC	CASSEGPRVSEQFF
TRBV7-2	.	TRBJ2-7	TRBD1	TGTGCCAGCAGCCTCGGACAGGGGGGCTACGAGCAGTACTTC	CASSLGQGGYEQYF
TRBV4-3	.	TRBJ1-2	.	TGCGCCAGCAGCCAAGGCCAGGACCTCTATGGCTACACCTTC	CASSQGQDLYGYTF
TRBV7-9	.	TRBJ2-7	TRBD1	TGTGCCAGCAGCTTCCCGGACAGGGGATTTGGAGACTACGAGCAGTACTTC	CASSFPDRGFGDYEQYF
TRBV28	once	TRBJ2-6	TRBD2	TGTGCCAGCAGTTCCCCCGGGAGGACTGGGGCCAACGTCCTGACTTTC	CASSSPGRTGANVLTF
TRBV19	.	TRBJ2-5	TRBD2	TGTGCCAGTAGTATTGTAGCGGGCAAGACCCAGTACTTC	CASSIVAGKTQYF
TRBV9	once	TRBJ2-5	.	TGTGCCAGCAGCGTAGATGGGCGGGCTTGGGAGACCCAGTACTTC	CASSVDGRAWETQYF
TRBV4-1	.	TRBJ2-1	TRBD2	TGCGCCAGCAGCCAAGACACGGGGGGGCCCTACAATGAGCAGTTCTTC	CASSQDTGGPYNEQFF
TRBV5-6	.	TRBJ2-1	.	TGTGCCAGCAGCTTGCCGGATGGGTCCTACAATGAGCAGTTCTTC	CASSLPDGSYNEQFF
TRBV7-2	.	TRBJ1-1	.	TGTGCCAGCAGCGCCAGGGGCCCGAACACTGAAGCTTTCTTT	CASSARGPNTEAFF
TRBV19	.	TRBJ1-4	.	TGTGCCAGTAGTATATGGGGAGGACTTAATGAAAAACTGTTTTTT	CASSIWGGLNEKLFF
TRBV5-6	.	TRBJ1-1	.	TGTGCCAGCAGCTTGCGGGCACGTACTGAAGCTTTCTTT	CASSLRARTEAFF
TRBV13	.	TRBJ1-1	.	TGTGCCAGCAGCCAAGTGGGCAACTTGAACACTGAAGCTTTCTTT	CASSQVGNLNTEAFF
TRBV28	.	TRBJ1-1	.	TGTGCCAGCAGTCTTGGGAACACTGAAGCTTTCTTT	CASSLGNTEAFF
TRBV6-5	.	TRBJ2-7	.	TGTGCACGCCGGGGGCTCGGGGAGCAGTACTTC	CARRGLGEQYF
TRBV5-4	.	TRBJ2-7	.	TGTGCCAGCAGCTTTACAGCGCTCGGGGAGCAGTACTTC	CASSFTALGEQYF
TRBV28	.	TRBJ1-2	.	TGTGCCAGCAGTTCCCAGGGGAAACTCCCCTATGGCTACACCTTC	CASSSQGKLPYGYTF
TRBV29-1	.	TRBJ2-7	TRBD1	TGCAGCGTCATTCCAACAGGGGGACCCGGGGAGCAGTACTTC	CSVIPTGGPGEQYF
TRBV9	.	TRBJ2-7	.	TGTGCCAGCAGCGTAGTGGGGGCAGGGGACGAGCAGTACTTC	CASSVVGAGDEQYF
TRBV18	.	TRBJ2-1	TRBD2	TGTGCCAGCTCACCAGAGGCGGGGGAGGTCGATGAGCAGTTCTTC	CASSPEAGEVDEQFF